Sequencing of this TCR beta chain was carried out in a study of blood T cells in healthy people across ages. CDR1 is MGHRA and CDR2 is YSYEKL in the germline V gene. V lost 1 base to trimming and J lost 6 bases; unmatched junction nucleotides: 3. CDR3 length: 14 residues. Sample-barcoded 5' priming and a J-beta primer mix drove a second PCR of about 7 to 12 cycles. TCRdb re-called the 5' RACE reads with MiXCR, one entry per CDR3 protein. The sample lists approximately 490,000 distinct CDR3 sequences, nearly 25% occurring once. For this clonotype: Its specificity is unknown.

General study points: Estimated diversity that came from one million T cells was considered an underestimate. Possibly confounding the expanded clonotype changes was the fact that donor CMV status was unknown.

These data also featured in a second study, about T cells of mothers and their children. Per that study: The study found thymic selection shapes TCR recombination output similarly in related and unrelated pairs.

The material sequenced was blood. The TCR originated in a boy younger than 18 in good health. The rearrangement links TRBV4-1 to TRBJ2-1, with 7 bases fitting TRBD1. The DNA for the CDR3 is TGCGCCAGCAGCCAAGGGGACAGTGCCAATGAGCAGTTCTTC. It specifies CASSQGDSANEQFF.